Listed below are T cell receptor beta chains from one sample, sequenced in a study of cytomegalovirus exposure and HLA in healthy donors. Data came from immunoSEQ multiplex PCR; TCRdb stores just in-frame clones and leaves some out. The sample contains about 160,000 clones, roughly 71% of which appear only once. Sequencing was done on a sample of PBMCs. Receptor source: a male donor in good health and CMV-seropositive. Each CDR3 is given without its conserved first and last residue. Each record gives: V gene, J gene, CDR3 protein.

V gene: TRBV6-5; J gene: TRBJ2-3; CDR3 protein: ASSYSNRDTDTQY
V gene: TRBV30; J gene: TRBJ1-5; CDR3 protein: AWRSGPYQPQH
V gene: TRBV19; J gene: TRBJ1-2; CDR3 protein: ASRDSGTELVYGYT
V gene: TRBV7-3; J gene: TRBJ2-7; CDR3 protein: ASSLKGGGTGTHEQY
V gene: TRBV6-5; J gene: .; CDR3 protein: ASSYTGTYEQY
V gene: TRBV30; J gene: TRBJ1-5; CDR3 protein: AWSEDRGQPQH
V gene: TRBV7-6; J gene: TRBJ2-1; CDR3 protein: ASSLTSSGSNNEQF
V gene: TRBV30; J gene: TRBJ1-4; CDR3 protein: AWSGQANEKLF
V gene: TRBV30; J gene: TRBJ2-1; CDR3 protein: AWSISGVSYNEQF
V gene: TRBV11-2; J gene: TRBJ1-6; CDR3 protein: ASSQSGVEIKRPLH
V gene: TRBV5-6; J gene: TRBJ2-1; CDR3 protein: ASSHGNRGRYNEQF
V gene: TRBV5-1; J gene: TRBJ2-3; CDR3 protein: ASSLELAGRTDTQY
V gene: TRBV5-6; J gene: TRBJ2-5; CDR3 protein: ASSFSGGEETQY
V gene: TRBV7-9; J gene: TRBJ2-5; CDR3 protein: ASSSPAGGPGETQY
V gene: TRBV2; J gene: TRBJ1-3; CDR3 protein: ASSESGGEDTIY
V gene: TRBV5-1; J gene: TRBJ1-2; CDR3 protein: ASSSRGSPYGYT
V gene: TRBV5-4; J gene: TRBJ2-2; CDR3 protein: ASSSRTGTGELF
V gene: TRBV4-1; J gene: TRBJ2-1; CDR3 protein: ASSQYTSGLAYNEQF
V gene: TRBV29-1; J gene: TRBJ2-2; CDR3 protein: SVELGRTGELF
V gene: TRBV7-2; J gene: TRBJ2-1; CDR3 protein: ASSSVLTSGGYNEQF
V gene: TRBV11-3; J gene: TRBJ2-3; CDR3 protein: ASSFEAGEADTQY
V gene: TRBV2; J gene: TRBJ1-1; CDR3 protein: ASRQGVMNTEAF
V gene: TRBV9; J gene: TRBJ1-3; CDR3 protein: ASSVDQGSGNTIY
V gene: TRBV18; J gene: TRBJ1-5; CDR3 protein: ASSQVGGYSNQPQH
V gene: TRBV28; J gene: TRBJ1-6; CDR3 protein: ASRLGTENSPLH
V gene: TRBV7-3; J gene: TRBJ2-3; CDR3 protein: ASSPGLAGVDTQY
V gene: TRBV2; J gene: TRBJ2-7; CDR3 protein: ASQYNPGLAGSGVSYEQY
V gene: TRBV15; J gene: TRBJ1-3; CDR3 protein: ATSREGRISGNTIY
V gene: TRBV7-3; J gene: TRBJ1-1; CDR3 protein: ASSFEAGTEAF
V gene: TRBV6-5; J gene: TRBJ1-5; CDR3 protein: ASSYPGTGDQPQH
V gene: TRBV19; J gene: TRBJ1-6; CDR3 protein: ASSIRRGQGANSPLH
V gene: TRBV7-7; J gene: TRBJ2-2; CDR3 protein: ASSLAGGGELF
V gene: TRBV30; J gene: TRBJ1-1; CDR3 protein: AWTGTSFQGTEAF
V gene: TRBV5-1; J gene: TRBJ1-2; CDR3 protein: ASSPTGNDEVHGYT
V gene: TRBV19; J gene: TRBJ1-1; CDR3 protein: ASSILGGVKNTEAF
V gene: TRBV13; J gene: TRBJ1-1; CDR3 protein: ASSLGQGVPEPEAF
V gene: TRBV11-2; J gene: TRBJ1-6; CDR3 protein: ASSFAQFYNSPLH
V gene: TRBV4-1; J gene: TRBJ2-3; CDR3 protein: ASSQAFLADDTQY
V gene: TRBV29-1; J gene: TRBJ1-1; CDR3 protein: SVEVRGPEAF
V gene: TRBV19; J gene: TRBJ1-5; CDR3 protein: ASSLDVGTVSNQPQH
V gene: TRBV6-1; J gene: TRBJ2-1; CDR3 protein: ASSEGGGYNEQF
V gene: TRBV11-2; J gene: TRBJ2-3; CDR3 protein: ASSLASGGLDTQY
V gene: TRBV7-2; J gene: TRBJ1-3; CDR3 protein: ASSFLRGGNTIY
V gene: TRBV4-1; J gene: TRBJ1-5; CDR3 protein: ASSQGTGGYQPQH
V gene: TRBV7-9; J gene: TRBJ1-6; CDR3 protein: ASSPPGPRVNSPLH
V gene: TRBV6-1; J gene: TRBJ2-3; CDR3 protein: ASRRTTGYTDTQY
V gene: TRBV4-2; J gene: TRBJ1-2; CDR3 protein: ASSQDSGDYGYT
V gene: TRBV2; J gene: TRBJ2-7; CDR3 protein: ASTLAYEQY
V gene: TRBV7-8; J gene: TRBJ1-2; CDR3 protein: ASSLANTDYGYT
V gene: TRBV19; J gene: TRBJ1-2; CDR3 protein: ATSPGTGYGYT
V gene: TRBV30; J gene: TRBJ2-1; CDR3 protein: AQLRGGWYNEQF
V gene: TRBV2; J gene: TRBJ1-5; CDR3 protein: ASQNPDRGHDQPQH
V gene: TRBV5-1; J gene: TRBJ1-6; CDR3 protein: AMGGNSPLH
V gene: TRBV7-3; J gene: TRBJ2-5; CDR3 protein: ASSSGSTETQY
V gene: TRBV19; J gene: TRBJ1-4; CDR3 protein: ASSITFRDRGEEKLF
V gene: TRBV10-3; J gene: TRBJ2-1; CDR3 protein: AISAYSGQGGDEQF
V gene: TRBV5-4; J gene: TRBJ2-3; CDR3 protein: ASSLFRGGRDTQY